This TCR beta chain appears in the sequencing data of a study of low-dose radiotherapy and immunotherapy resistance in tumors. Study background: Per fraction, Cohort 2 was given 1 Gy every two weeks, accumulating a total of 13 Gy over 26 weeks. With cycle 1 day 1 as the start, patients took oral aspirin 300 mg daily for four cycles.

Germline V gives CDR1 SGHKS, CDR2 YYEKEE (reference sequence). V gave up 4 bases and J gave up 5 bases; unmatched junction bases: 4. CDR3 size: 15 residues. Indicated time point: after trial treatment. Sample treatment: LDRT plus nivolumab, ipilimumab, low-dose cyclophosphamide and aspirin (RACIN trial). Enrollment required an advanced solid tumor negative for tumor-infiltrating lymphocytes. TRAV- and TRBV-specific primers, spanning alpha and beta chains, primed first-strand cDNA. A roughly 20-cycle PCR with a constant-region primer and V-primer adapter amplified TCRs. It was by in vitro transcription that isolated mRNA was amplified. TCRdb reprocessed the reads via MiXCR and lists one record per CDR3 protein. Found here are approximately 100,000 distinct CDR3 sequences, roughly 20% of them singletons; the top ten hold 4.1%. At least ten counts were recorded for this clonotype.

This rearrangement joins TRBV5-5 to TRBJ2-3, with 13 bases matching TRBD2. The sample here was PBMCs, taken after low-dose radiotherapy plus immunotherapy. This TCR was recovered from a male donor with prostate cancer. CDR3 region: CASSGTSGALDTQYF. CDR3 in DNA: TGTGCCAGCAGCGGGACTAGCGGGGCTTTAGATACGCAGTATTTT.